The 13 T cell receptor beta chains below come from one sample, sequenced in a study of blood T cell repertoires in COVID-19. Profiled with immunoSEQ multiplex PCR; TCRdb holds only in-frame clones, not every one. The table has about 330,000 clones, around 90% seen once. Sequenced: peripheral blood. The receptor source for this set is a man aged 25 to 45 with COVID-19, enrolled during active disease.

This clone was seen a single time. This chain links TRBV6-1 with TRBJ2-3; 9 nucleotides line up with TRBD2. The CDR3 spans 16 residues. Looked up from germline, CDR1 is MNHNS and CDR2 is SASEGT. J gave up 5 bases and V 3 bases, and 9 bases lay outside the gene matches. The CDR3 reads CASSDRLADTKDTQYF. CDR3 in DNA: TGTGCCAGCAGTGATAGACTAGCGGATACGAAAGATACGCAGTATTTT.

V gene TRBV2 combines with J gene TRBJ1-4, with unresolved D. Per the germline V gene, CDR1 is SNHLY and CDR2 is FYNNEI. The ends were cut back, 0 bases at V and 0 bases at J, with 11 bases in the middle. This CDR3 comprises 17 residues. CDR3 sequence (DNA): TGTGCCAGCAGTGAAGCGTGGGAGGCAGCAACTAATGAAAAACTGTTTTTT. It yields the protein CASSEAWEAATNEKLFF.

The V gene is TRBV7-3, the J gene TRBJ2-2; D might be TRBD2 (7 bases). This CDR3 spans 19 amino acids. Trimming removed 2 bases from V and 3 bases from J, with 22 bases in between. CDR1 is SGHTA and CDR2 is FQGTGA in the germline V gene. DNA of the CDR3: TGTGCCAGCAGCTTACACCCCGGGGGGCGGGAAGTCTACACCGGGGAGCTGTTTTTT. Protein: CASSLHPGGREVYTGELFF.

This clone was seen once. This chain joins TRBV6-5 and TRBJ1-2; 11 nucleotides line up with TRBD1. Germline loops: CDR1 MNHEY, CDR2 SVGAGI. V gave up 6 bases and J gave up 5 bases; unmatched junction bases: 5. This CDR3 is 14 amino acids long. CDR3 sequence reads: CASRRTGGRYGYTF. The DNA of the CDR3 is TGTGCCAGCAGGAGGACAGGGGGCCGTTATGGCTACACCTTC.

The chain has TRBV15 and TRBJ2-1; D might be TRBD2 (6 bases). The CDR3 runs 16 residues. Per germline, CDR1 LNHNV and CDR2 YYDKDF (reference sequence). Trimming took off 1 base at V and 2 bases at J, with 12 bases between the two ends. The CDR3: CATSRVGLNAYNEQFF. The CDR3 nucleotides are TGTGCCACCAGCAGAGTCGGACTAAATGCCTACAATGAGCAGTTCTTC.

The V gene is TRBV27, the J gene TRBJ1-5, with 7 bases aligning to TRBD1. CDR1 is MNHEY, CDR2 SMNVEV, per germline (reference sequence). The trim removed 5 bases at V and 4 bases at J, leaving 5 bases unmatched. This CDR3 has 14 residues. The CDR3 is CASSVGTENQPQHF. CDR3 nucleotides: TGTGCCAGCAGTGTCGGGACAGAAAATCAGCCCCAGCATTTT.

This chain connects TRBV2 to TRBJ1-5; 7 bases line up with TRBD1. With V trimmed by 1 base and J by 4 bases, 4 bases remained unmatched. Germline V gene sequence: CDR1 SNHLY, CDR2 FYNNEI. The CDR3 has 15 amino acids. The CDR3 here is CASSEDRGSNQPQHF. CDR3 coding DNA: TGTGCCAGCAGTGAAGACAGGGGATCGAATCAGCCCCAGCATTTT.

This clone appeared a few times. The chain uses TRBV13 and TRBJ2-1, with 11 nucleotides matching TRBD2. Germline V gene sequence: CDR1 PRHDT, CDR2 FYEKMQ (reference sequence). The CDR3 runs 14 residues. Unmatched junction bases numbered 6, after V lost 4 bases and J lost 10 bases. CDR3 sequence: CASSSLGLAAEQFF. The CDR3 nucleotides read TGTGCCAGCAGCTCCCTGGGACTAGCGGCAGAGCAGTTCTTC.

CDR3 amino acids: CASKKMTGGNTEAFF. CDR3 coding DNA: TGTGCCAGTAAAAAGATGACAGGTGGGAACACTGAAGCTTTCTTT. V is TRBV19 and J is TRBJ1-1; tentatively, D is TRBD1 (6 bases). Germline CDR1 LNHDA, CDR2 SQIVND (reference sequence). Trimming removed 7 bases from V and 1 base from J, with 16 bases in between. CDR3 size: 15 residues.

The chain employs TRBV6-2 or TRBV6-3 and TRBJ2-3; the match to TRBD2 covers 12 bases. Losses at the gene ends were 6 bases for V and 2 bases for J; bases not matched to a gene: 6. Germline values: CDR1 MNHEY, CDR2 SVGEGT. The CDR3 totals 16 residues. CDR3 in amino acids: CASSPGLAGHTDTQYF. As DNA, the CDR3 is TGTGCCAGCAGCCCCGGACTAGCGGGGCACACAGATACGCAGTATTTT.

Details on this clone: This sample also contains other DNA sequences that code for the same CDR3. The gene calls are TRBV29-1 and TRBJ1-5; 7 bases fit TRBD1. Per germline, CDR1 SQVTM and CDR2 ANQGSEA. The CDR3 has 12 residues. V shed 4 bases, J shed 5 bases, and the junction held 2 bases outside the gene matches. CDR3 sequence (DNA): TGCAGCGTTGGGCAGGGGGATCAGCCCCAGCATTTT. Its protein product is CSVGQGDQPQHF.

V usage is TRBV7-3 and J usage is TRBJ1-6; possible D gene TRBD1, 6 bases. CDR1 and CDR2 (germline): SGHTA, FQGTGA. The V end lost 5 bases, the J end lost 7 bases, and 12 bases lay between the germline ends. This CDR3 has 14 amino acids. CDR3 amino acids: CASSQGFGNSPLHF. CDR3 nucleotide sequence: TGTGCCAGCAGCCAGGGGTTTGGGAATTCACCCCTCCACTTT.

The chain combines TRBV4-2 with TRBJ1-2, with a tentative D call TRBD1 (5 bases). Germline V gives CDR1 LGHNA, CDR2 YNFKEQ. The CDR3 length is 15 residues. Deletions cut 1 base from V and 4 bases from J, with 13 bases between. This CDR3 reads CASSQAGKRGYGYTF. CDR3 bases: TGTGCCAGCAGCCAAGCAGGGAAGCGGGGCTATGGCTACACCTTC.